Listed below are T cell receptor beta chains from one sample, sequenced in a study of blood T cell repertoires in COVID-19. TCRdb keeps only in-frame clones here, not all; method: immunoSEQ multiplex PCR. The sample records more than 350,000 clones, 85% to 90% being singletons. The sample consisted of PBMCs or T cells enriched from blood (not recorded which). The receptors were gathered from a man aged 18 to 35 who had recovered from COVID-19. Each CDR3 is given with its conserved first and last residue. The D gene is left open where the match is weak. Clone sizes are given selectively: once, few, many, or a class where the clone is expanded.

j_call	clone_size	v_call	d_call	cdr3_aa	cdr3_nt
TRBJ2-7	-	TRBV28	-	CASSLPRGEFYEQYF	TGTGCCAGCAGTTTACCCAGGGGGGAGTTCTACGAGCAGTACTTC
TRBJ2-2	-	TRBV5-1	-	CASSDAGGAGELFF	TGCGCCAGCAGTGACGCGGGCGGCGCCGGGGAGCTGTTTTTT
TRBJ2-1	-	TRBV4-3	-	CASSRAVLGLGRREQFF	TGCGCCAGCAGCCGGGCAGTCCTCGGACTGGGCCGGCGCGAGCAGTTCTTC
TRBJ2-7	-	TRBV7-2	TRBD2	CASSTQRERYEQYF	TGTGCCAGCAGCACACAGCGGGAGCGCTACGAGCAGTACTTC
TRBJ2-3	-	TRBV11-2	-	CASSPRLVDTQYF	TGTGCCAGCAGCCCCCGACTAGTCGATACGCAGTATTTT
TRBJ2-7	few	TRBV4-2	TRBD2	CASSQVSSEAWRGGLVYEQYF	TGTGCCAGCAGCCAAGTATCGTCAGAGGCTTGGCGGGGGGGACTCGTCTACGAGCAGTACTTC
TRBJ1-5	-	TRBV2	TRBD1	CASCQQGISNQPQHF	TGTGCCAGCTGCCAACAGGGGATTAGCAATCAGCCCCAGCATTTT
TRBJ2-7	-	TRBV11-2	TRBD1	CASSLESWGTAYEQYF	TGTGCCAGCAGCTTAGAGTCCTGGGGGACAGCCTACGAGCAGTACTTC
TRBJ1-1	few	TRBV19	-	CASSIAGGITEAFF	TGTGCCAGTAGTATAGCCGGGGGGATCACTGAAGCTTTCTTT
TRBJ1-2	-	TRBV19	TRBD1	CASSTRDRASYGYTF	TGTGCCAGTAGTACCCGGGACAGGGCTTCCTATGGCTACACCTTC
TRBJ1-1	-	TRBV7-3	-	CASSFTGLAEAFF	TGTGCCAGCAGCTTTACTGGGCTGGCTGAAGCTTTCTTT
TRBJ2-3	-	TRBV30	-	CAWTGDSDTQYF	TGTGCCTGGACGGGGGATTCAGATACGCAGTATTTT
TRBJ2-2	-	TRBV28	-	CASYNGELFF	TGTGCCAGCTATAACGGGGAGCTGTTTTTT
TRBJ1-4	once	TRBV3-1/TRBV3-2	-	CASSQGEGVPRGGLFF	TGTGCCAGCAGCCAAGGTGAGGGGGTCCCCCGTGGTGGACTGTTTTTT
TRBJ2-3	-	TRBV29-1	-	CSVEASQGITDTQYF	TGCAGCGTTGAAGCTAGCCAGGGGATAACAGATACGCAGTATTTT
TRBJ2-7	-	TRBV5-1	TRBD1	CASSLGDRGSYEQYF	TGCGCCAGCAGCTTGGGGGACAGGGGTTCCTACGAGCAGTACTTC